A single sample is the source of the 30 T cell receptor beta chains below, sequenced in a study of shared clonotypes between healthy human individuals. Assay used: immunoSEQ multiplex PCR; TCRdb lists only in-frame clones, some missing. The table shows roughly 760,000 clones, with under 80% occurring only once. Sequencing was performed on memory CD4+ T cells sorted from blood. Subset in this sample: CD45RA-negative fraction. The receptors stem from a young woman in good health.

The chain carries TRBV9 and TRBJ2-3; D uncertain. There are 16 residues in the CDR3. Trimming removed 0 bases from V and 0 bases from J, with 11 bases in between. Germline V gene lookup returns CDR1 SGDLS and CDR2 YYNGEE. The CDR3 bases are TGTGCCAGCAGCGTAGGATTCGCCGATAGCACAGATACGCAGTATTTT. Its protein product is CASSVGFADSTDTQYF.

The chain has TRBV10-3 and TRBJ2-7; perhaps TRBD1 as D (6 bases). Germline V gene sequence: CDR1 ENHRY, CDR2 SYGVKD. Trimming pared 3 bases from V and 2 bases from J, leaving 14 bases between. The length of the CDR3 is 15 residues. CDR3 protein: CAISEDQGITYEQYF. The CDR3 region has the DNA TGTGCCATCAGTGAAGACCAGGGGATCACCTACGAGCAGTACTTC.

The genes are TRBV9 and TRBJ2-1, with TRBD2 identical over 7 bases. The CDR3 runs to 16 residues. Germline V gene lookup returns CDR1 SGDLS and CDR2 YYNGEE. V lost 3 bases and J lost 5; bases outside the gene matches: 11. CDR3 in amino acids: CASSGRSLAGHNEQFF. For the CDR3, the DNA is TGTGCCAGCAGCGGACGGAGTTTAGCGGGTCACAATGAGCAGTTCTTC.

CDR3 residues: CASSLSRRSYEQYF. In DNA, the CDR3 is TGTGCCAGCAGTTTATCACGCAGGTCTTACGAGCAGTACTTC. V usage is TRBV27 and J usage is TRBJ2-7; no firm D call. Germline lookup yields CDR1 MNHEY and CDR2 SMNVEV (reference sequence). The CDR3 extends over 14 amino acids. V lost 0 bases, J lost 4 bases, and 10 bases lay in between.

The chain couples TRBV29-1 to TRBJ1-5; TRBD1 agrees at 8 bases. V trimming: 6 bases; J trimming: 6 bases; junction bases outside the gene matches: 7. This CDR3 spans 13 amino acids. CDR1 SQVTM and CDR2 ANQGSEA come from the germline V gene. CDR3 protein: CSVSDRVGQPQHF. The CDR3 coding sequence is TGCAGCGTGTCGGACAGGGTGGGTCAGCCCCAGCATTTT.

The DNA of the CDR3 is TGTGCCAGCAGCCCATATGGAGGTCGGTACGAGCAGTACTTC. This codes for CASSPYGGRYEQYF. The genes are TRBV27 and TRBJ2-7; tentative D call: TRBD2 (5 bases). CDR3 size: 14 residues. Germline CDR1 MNHEY, CDR2 SMNVEV (reference sequence). Trimming removed 6 bases from V and 4 bases from J, with 16 bases in between.

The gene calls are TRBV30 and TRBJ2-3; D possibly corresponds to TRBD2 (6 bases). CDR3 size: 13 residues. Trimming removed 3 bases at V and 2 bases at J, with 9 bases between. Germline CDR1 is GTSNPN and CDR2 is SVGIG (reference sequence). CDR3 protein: CAWSGSDTDTQYF. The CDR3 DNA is TGTGCCTGGAGCGGGAGCGACACAGATACGCAGTATTTT.

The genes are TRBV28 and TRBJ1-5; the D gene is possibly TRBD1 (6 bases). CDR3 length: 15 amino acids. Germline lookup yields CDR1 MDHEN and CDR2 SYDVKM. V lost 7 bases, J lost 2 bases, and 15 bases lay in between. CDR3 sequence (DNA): TGTGCCAGCAACCCAGGGGCCGGGGGCAATCAGCCCCAGCATTTT. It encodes CASNPGAGGNQPQHF. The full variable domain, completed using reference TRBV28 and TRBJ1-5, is DVKVTQSSRYLVKRTGEKVFLECVQDMDHENMFWYRQDPGLGLRLIYFSYDVKMKEKGDIPEGYSVSREKKERFSLILESASTNQTSMYLCASNPGAGGNQPQHFGDGTRLSIL.

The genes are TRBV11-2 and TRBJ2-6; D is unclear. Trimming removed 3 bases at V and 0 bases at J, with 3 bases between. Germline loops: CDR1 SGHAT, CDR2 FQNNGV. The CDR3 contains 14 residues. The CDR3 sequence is CASSFVSGANVLTF. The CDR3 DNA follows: TGTGCCAGCAGCTTCGTCTCTGGGGCCAACGTCCTGACTTTC.

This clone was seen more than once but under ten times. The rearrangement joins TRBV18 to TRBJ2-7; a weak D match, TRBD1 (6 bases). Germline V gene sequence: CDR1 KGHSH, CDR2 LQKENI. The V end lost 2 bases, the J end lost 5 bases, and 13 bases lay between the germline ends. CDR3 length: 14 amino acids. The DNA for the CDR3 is TGTGCCAGCTCACCAACGACAGGTATGCACGAGCAGTACTTC. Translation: CASSPTTGMHEQYF.

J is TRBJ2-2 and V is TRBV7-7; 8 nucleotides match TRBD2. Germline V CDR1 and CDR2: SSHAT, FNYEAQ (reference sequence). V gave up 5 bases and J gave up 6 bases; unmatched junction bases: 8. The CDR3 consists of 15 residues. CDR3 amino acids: CASSQRAGDPGELFF. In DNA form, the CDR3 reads TGTGCCAGCAGCCAACGAGCGGGAGATCCCGGGGAGCTGTTTTTT.

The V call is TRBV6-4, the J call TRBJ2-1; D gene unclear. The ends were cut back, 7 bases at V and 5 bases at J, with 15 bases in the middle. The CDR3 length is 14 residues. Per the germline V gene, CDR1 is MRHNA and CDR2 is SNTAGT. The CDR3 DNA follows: TGTGCCAGCAAAAGTCCCAGGATTGACAATGAGCAGTTCTTC. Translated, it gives CASKSPRIDNEQFF.

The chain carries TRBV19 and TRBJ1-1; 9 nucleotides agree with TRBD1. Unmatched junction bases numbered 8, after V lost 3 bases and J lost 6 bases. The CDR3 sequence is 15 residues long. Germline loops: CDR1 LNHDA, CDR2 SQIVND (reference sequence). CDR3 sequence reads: CASSMLDRGTAEAFF. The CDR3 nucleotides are TGTGCCAGTAGTATGTTGGACAGGGGAACGGCTGAAGCTTTCTTT. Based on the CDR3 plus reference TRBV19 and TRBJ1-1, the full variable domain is DGGITQSPKYLFRKEGQNVTLSCEQNLNHDAMYWYRQDPGQGLRLIYYSQIVNDFQKGDIAEGYSVSREKKESFPLTVTSAQKNPTAFYLCASSMLDRGTAEAFFGQGTRLTVV.

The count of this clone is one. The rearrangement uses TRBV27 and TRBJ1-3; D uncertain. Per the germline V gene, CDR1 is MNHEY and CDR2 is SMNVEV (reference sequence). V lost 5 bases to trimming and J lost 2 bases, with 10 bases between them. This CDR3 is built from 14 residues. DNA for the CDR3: TGTGCCAGCAGTCCAGGCTACACTGGAAACACCATATATTTT. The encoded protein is CASSPGYTGNTIYF.

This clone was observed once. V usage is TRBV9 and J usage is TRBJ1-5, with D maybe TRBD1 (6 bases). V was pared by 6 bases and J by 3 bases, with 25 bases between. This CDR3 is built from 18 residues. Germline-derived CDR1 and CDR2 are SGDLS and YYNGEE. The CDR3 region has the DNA TGTGCCAGCATCCCATCCTTACCCCCAGGGGATAACAATCAGCCCCAGCATTTT. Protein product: CASIPSLPPGDNNQPQHF. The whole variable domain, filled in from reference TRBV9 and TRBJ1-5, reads DSGVTQTPKHLITATGQRVTLRCSPRSGDLSVYWYQQSLDQGLQFLIQYYNGEERAKGNILERFSAQQFPDLHSELNLSSLELGDSALYFCASIPSLPPGDNNQPQHFGDGTRLSIL.

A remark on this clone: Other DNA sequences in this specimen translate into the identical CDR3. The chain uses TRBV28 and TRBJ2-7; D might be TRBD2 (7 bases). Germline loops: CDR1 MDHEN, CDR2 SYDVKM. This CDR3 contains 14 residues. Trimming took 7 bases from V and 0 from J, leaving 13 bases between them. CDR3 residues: CASTPGGHSYEQYF. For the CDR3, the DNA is TGTGCCAGCACCCCGGGGGGACACTCCTACGAGCAGTACTTC.

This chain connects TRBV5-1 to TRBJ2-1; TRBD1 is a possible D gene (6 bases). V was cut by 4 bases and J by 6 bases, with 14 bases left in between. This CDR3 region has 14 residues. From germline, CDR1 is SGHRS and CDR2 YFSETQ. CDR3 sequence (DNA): TGCGCCAGCAGCCAAGGGGGAGTCGGCAATGAGCAGTTCTTC. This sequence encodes CASSQGGVGNEQFF.

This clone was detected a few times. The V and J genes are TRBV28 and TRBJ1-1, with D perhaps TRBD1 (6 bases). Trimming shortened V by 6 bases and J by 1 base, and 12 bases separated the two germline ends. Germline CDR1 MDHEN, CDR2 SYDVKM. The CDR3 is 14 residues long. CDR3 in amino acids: CASSSGAENTEAFF. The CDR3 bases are TGTGCCAGCAGCTCAGGGGCCGAGAACACTGAAGCTTTCTTT.

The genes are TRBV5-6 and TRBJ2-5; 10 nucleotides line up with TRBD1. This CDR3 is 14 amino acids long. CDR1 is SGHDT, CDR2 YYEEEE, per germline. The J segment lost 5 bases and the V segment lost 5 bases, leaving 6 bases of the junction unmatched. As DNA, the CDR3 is TGTGCCAGCAGGGACAGGGGGTGGATGGAGACCCAGTACTTC. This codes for CASRDRGWMETQYF.

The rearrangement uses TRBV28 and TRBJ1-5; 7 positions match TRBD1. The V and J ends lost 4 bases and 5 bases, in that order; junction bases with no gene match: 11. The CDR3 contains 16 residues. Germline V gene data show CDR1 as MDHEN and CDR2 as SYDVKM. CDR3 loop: CASSSILTGVDQPQHF. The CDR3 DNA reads TGTGCCAGCAGTTCGATTTTAACAGGGGTCGATCAGCCCCAGCATTTT.

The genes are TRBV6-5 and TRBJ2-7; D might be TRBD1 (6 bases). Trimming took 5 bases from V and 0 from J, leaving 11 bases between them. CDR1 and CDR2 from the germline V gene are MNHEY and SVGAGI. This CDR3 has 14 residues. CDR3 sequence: CASSVETGSYEQYF. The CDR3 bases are TGTGCCAGCAGTGTCGAGACAGGCTCCTACGAGCAGTACTTC.

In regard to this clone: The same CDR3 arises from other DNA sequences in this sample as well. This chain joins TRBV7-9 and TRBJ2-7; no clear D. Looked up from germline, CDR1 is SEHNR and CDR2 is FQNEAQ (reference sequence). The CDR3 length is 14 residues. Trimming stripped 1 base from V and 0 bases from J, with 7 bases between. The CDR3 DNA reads TGTGCCAGCAGCTTAGGGCAGAGCTCCTACGAGCAGTACTTC. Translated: CASSLGQSSYEQYF.

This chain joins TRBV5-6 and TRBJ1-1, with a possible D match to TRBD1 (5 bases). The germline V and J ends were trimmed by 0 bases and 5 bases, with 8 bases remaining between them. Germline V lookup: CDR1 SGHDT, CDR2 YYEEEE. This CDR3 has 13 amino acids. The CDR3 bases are TGTGCCAGCAGCTTGGTAGGGGAGACTGAAGCTTTCTTT. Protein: CASSLVGETEAFF.

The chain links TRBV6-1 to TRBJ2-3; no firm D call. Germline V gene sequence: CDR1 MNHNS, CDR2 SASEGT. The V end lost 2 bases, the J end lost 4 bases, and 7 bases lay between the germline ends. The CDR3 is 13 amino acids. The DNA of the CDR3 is TGTGCCAGCAGTGAATTTCCGTCAGATACGCAGTATTTT. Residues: CASSEFPSDTQYF.

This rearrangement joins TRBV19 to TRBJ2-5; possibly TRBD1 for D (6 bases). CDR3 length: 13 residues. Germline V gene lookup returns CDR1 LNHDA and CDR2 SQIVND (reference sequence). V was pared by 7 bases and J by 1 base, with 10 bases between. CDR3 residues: CASNTQGQETQYF. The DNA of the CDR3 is TGTGCCAGTAATACACAGGGCCAAGAGACCCAGTACTTC.

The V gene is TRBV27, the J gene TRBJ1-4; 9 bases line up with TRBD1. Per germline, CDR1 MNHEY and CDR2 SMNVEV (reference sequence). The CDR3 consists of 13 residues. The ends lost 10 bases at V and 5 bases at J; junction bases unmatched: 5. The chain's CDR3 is CATPGQGNEKLFF. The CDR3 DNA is TGTGCCACCCCGGGACAGGGAAATGAAAAACTGTTTTTT.

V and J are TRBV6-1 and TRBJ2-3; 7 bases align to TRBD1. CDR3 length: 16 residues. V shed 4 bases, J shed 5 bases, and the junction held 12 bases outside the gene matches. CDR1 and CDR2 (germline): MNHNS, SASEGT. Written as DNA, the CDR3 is TGTGCCAGCAGTGGGGGACAGTTTTTTAGTCGAGATACGCAGTATTTT. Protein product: CASSGGQFFSRDTQYF.

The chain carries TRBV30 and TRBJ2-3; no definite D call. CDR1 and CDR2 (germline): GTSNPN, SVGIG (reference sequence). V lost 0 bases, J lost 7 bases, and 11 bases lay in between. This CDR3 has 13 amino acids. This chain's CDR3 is CAWSVDSLYTQYF. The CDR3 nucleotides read TGTGCCTGGAGTGTCGACTCCCTGTATACGCAGTATTTT.

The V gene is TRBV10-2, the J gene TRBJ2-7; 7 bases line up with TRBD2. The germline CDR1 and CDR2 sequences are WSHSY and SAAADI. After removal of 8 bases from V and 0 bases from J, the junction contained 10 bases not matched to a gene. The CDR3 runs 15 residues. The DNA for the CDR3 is TGCGCCAGCGGACTGGGACTACTTAGCTCCTACGAGCAGTACTTC. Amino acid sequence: CASGLGLLSSYEQYF.

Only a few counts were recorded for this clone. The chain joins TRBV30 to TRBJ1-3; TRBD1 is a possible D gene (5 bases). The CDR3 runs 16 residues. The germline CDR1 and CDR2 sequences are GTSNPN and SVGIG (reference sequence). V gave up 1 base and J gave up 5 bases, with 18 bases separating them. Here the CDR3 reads CAWSDQWGYGRNTIYF. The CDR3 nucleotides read TGTGCCTGGAGTGATCAGTGGGGCTATGGGAGAAACACCATATATTTT.